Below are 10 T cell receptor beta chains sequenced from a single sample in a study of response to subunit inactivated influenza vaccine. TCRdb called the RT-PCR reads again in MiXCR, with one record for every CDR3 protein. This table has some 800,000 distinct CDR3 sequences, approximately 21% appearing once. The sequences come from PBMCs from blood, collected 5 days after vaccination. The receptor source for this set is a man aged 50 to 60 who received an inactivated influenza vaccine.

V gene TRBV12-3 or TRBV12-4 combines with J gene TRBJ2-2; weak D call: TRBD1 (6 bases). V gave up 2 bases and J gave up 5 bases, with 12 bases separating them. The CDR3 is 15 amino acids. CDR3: CASSLSRGGTGELFF. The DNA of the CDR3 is TGTGCCAGCAGTTTAAGCAGGGGTGGTACCGGGGAGCTGTTTTTT.

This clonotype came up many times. The DNA of the CDR3 is TGTGCCAGCAGGGCGAACTACGAGCAGTACTTC. Amino acid sequence: CASRANYEQYF. This chain uses TRBV7-2 with TRBJ2-7; unclear D gene. The germline CDR1 and CDR2 sequences are SGHTA and FQGNSA. V gave up 6 bases and J gave up 3 bases, with 6 bases separating them. The CDR3 has 11 residues.

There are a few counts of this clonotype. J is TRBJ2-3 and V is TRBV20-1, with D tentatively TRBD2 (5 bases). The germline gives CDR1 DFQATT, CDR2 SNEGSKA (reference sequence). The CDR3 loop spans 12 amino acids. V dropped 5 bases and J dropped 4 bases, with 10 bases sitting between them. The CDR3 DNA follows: TGCAGTGCTCTGAGGGCCCCAGATACGCAGTATTTT. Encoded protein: CSALRAPDTQYF.

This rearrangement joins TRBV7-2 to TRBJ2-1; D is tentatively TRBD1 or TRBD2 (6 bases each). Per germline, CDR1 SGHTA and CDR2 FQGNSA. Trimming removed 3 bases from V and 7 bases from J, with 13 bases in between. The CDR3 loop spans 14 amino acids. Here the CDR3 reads CASSFEGGFNEQFF. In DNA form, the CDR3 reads TGTGCCAGCAGCTTCGAGGGGGGCTTTAATGAGCAGTTCTTC.

This CDR3 reads CASSLDGSLYEQYF. In DNA, the CDR3 is TGTGCCAGCAGCTTAGATGGGAGTTTATACGAGCAGTACTTC. The chain recombines TRBV11-2 with TRBJ2-7; perhaps TRBD2 as D (5 bases). The length of the CDR3 is 14 residues. Germline V gene sequence: CDR1 SGHAT, CDR2 FQNNGV. V lost 0 bases to trimming and J lost 4 bases, with 10 bases between them.

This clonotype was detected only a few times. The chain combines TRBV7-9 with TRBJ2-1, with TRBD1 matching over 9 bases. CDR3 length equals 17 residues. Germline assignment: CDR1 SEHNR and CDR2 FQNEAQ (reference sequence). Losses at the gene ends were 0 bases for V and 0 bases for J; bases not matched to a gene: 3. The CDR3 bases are TGTGCCAGCAGCTTAGCCAGACAGGGGGTCTCCTACAATGAGCAGTTCTTC. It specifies CASSLARQGVSYNEQFF.

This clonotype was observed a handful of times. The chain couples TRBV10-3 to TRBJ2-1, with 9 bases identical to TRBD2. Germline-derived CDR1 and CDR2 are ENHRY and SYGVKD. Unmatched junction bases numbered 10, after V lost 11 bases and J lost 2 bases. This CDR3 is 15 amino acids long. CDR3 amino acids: CAGQDAGGPYNEQFF. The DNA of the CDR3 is TGTGCCGGCCAAGACGCGGGAGGGCCCTACAATGAGCAGTTCTTC.

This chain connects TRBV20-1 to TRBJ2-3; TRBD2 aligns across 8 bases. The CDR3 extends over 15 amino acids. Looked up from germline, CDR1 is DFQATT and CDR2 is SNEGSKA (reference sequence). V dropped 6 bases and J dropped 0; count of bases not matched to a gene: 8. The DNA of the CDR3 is TGCAGTGCCTCAGCGGTAGCGGGAAGCACAGATACGCAGTATTTT. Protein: CSASAVAGSTDTQYF.

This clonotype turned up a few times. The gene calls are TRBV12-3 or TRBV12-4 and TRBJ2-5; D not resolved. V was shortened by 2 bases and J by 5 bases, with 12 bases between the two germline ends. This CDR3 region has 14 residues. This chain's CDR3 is CASSLLRSGETQYF. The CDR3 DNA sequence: TGTGCCAGCAGTTTATTGAGATCGGGTGAGACCCAGTACTTC.

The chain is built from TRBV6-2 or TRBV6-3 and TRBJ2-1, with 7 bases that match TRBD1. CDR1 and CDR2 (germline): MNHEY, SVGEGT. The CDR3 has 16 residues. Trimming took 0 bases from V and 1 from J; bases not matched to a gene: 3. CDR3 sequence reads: CASSYSGRGSYNEQFF. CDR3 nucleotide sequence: TGTGCCAGCAGTTACTCTGGCAGGGGGTCCTACAATGAGCAGTTCTTC.